These T cell receptor beta chains were read from a single sample in a study of cytotoxic CD8 clonotypes in ibrutinib-treated CLL. TCRdb's table, derived via immunoSEQ multiplex PCR, lists solely in-frame clones and lacks some. Found here are approximately 100,000 clones, about 78% of them singletons; the top ten hold about 29%. This specimen was PBMCs, taken after 12 months of ibrutinib treatment. The receptors originated from a human donor with chronic lymphocytic leukemia. Each CDR3 is given with its conserved first and last residue.

j_gene,v_gene,CDR3aa
TRBJ1-5,TRBV2,CAGTRGHSNQPQHF
TRBJ2-2,TRBV6-4,CASSESGGATGELFF
TRBJ1-6,TRBV19,CASREQGQNSPLHF
TRBJ1-3,TRBV5-1,CASSLVVGGNTIYF
TRBJ2-1,TRBV10-3,CAIRIRRTSAWDEQFF
TRBJ1-1,TRBV7-8,CASSLRDQMSAEAFF
TRBJ2-4,TRBV9,CASSVDGRNIQYF
TRBJ2-3,TRBV15,CATSRDLADTQYF
TRBJ2-5,TRBV7-2,CASSLVAGSLETQYF
TRBJ2-7,TRBV7-3,CASSLNRGYEQYF
TRBJ2-6,TRBV9,CASSEKYLSGANVLTF
TRBJ2-1,TRBV5-1,CASSLSGGEQFF
TRBJ2-3,TRBV19,CASSIVRDWDTDTQYF
TRBJ2-3,TRBV11-3,CASAGTSNTDTQYF
TRBJ2-7,TRBV7-8,CASSEGTGGIPYEQYF
TRBJ2-7,TRBV9,CASSAEGGYSYEQYF
TRBJ2-7,TRBV6-6,CASSSTGAVSYEQYF
TRBJ2-5,TRBV9,CASSVDQRPVGETQYF
TRBJ2-5,TRBV5-1,CASSPQGKGETQYF